This TCR beta chain was recorded in a study of regulatory and conventional T cells in RAG deficiency. In this sample, this clone turned up once. What it binds is unknown. Germline V lookup: CDR1 ENHRY, CDR2 SYGVKD. CDR3 length: 13 amino acids. Trimming removed 4 bases from V and 5 bases from J, with 11 bases in between. Conventional CD4+ T cells were sorted from blood as CD25-low CD127-high cells. Sequenced by immunoSEQ multiplex PCR; TCRdb stores in-frame clones only, minus some. The sample comprises tens of thousands of clones, around 94% of which are singletons, and under 0.85% rests with the top ten. The study's findings and limits: Shannon entropy was markedly lower and Simpson indices higher in RAG-deficient patients than control T-cell subsets. Compared with controls, unique Treg TCR beta sequences dropped about 97-fold in Omenn syndrome and CID/AS. Patient subsets had shorter CDR3s; Omenn Treg-Tconv overlap exceeded 80%.

The sample was also reused in another study, on regulatory T cells. That source reports: Amplification used 52 TRBV primers and 13 TRBJ primers. Regulatory T cells showed the strongest V-J pair restriction and V/J gene skewing among patient repertoires.

The sequence derives from a human donor in good health. Sequencing was carried out using CD4+ T cells sorted from blood. The chain employs TRBV10-3 and TRBJ1-2; D might be TRBD1 (6 bases). The CDR3 sequence is CAISGAGVYGYTF. In DNA, the CDR3 is TGTGCCATCAGTGGGGCAGGGGTTTATGGCTACACCTTC.